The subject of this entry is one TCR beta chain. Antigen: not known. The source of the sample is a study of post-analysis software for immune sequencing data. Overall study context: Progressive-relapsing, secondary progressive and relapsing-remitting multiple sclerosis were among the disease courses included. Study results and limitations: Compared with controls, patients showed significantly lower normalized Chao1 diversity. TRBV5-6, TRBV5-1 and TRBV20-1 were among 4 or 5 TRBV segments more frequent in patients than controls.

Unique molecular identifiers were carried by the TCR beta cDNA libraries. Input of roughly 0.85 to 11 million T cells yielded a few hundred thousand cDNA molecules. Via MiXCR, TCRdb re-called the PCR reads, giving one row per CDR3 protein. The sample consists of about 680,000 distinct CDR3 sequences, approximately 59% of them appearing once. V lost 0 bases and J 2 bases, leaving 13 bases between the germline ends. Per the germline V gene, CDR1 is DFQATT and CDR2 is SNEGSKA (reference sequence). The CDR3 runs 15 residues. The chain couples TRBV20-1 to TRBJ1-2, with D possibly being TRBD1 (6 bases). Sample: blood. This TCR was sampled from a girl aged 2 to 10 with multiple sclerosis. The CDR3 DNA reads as TGCAGTGCTAGAGATTTACAGGGTGGGAACTATGGCTACACCTTC. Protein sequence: CSARDLQGGNYGYTF.